This passage covers 25 T cell receptor beta chains from one sample sequenced in a study of blood T cell repertoires in COVID-19. Generated by immunoSEQ multiplex PCR, the TCRdb table keeps only in-frame clones and is missing some. The sample gives about 82,000 clones, around 78% of which show up once; about a third is in the top ten. The sample comprised peripheral blood. The receptors stem from a man aged 55-75 years with COVID-19, enrolled during active disease.

This clone was counted a single time. V is TRBV5-1 and J is TRBJ1-1, with 11 bases fitting TRBD1. This CDR3 region has 15 residues. J gave up 8 bases and V 4 bases, and 10 bases lay outside the gene matches. Germline values: CDR1 SGHRS, CDR2 YFSETQ. This chain's CDR3 is CASSTGTGGPGEAFF. In DNA, the CDR3 is TGCGCCAGCAGCACAGGGACAGGGGGACCTGGCGAAGCTTTCTTT.

The CDR3 DNA follows: TGTGCCAGCAGCGTAGCAGACAGAACCTATGGCTACACCTTC. Amino acids: CASSVADRTYGYTF. V is TRBV9 and J is TRBJ1-2, with D maybe TRBD1 (5 bases). The CDR3 is 14 residues long. V was pared by 0 bases and J by 4 bases, with 10 bases between. Per germline, CDR1 SGDLS and CDR2 YYNGEE. The whole variable domain, filled in from reference TRBV9 and TRBJ1-2, reads DSGVTQTPKHLITATGQRVTLRCSPRSGDLSVYWYQQSLDQGLQFLIQYYNGEERAKGNILERFSAQQFPDLHSELNLSSLELGDSALYFCASSVADRTYGYTFGSGTRLTVV.

The CDR3 coding sequence is TGTGCCAGCAGCTTGACTAGCGGGAGGGAGCAGTTCTTC. It specifies CASSLTSGREQFF. This rearrangement joins TRBV7-2 to TRBJ2-1, with 13 bases fitting TRBD2. Germline V gene sequence: CDR1 SGHTA, CDR2 FQGNSA. With V trimmed by 3 bases and J by 10 bases, 0 bases remained unmatched. The CDR3 contains 13 residues.

This clone was counted a single time. The gene calls are TRBV19 and TRBJ2-7; 7 bases fit TRBD2. Unmatched junction bases numbered 13, after V lost 7 bases and J lost 7 bases. This CDR3 has 14 amino acids. CDR1 and CDR2 from the germline V gene are LNHDA and SQIVND (reference sequence). The CDR3 nucleotides read TGTGCCAGTACCCCCGGGGAGGGGACGGGAGAGCAGTACTTC. Amino acid sequence: CASTPGEGTGEQYF.

V gene TRBV7-8 combines with J gene TRBJ1-3; 7 bases line up with TRBD1. This CDR3 is built from 16 residues. The V gene's germline CDR1 is SGHVS and CDR2 FQNEAQ. V lost 5 bases, J lost 0 bases, and 7 bases stayed unmatched. The CDR3: CASSTTGAYSGNTIYF. CDR3 in DNA: TGTGCCAGCAGCACAACAGGGGCCTACTCTGGAAACACCATATATTTT. Drawing the rest from reference TRBV7-8 and TRBJ1-3, the complete variable domain is GAGVSQSPRYKVAKRGQDVALRCDPISGHVSLFWYQQALGQGPEFLTYFQNEAQLDKSGLPSDRFFAERPEGSVSTLKIQRTQQEDSAVYLCASSTTGAYSGNTIYFGEGSWLTVV.

This clone was found once. The chain recombines TRBV10-2 with TRBJ1-1; TRBD1 agrees at 8 bases. Per germline, CDR1 WSHSY and CDR2 SAAADI. The CDR3 is made up of 13 amino acids. Trimming at V came to 5 bases and at J to 5 bases, leaving 4 bases not matched to a gene. In nucleotides, the CDR3 is TGCGCCAGCAGTATGACAGGGGAAACTGAAGCTTTCTTT. Its protein product is CASSMTGETEAFF.

The rearrangement uses TRBV9 and TRBJ2-5, with 8 bases that match TRBD2. V trimming: 4 bases; J trimming: 5 bases; junction bases outside the gene matches: 7. From germline, CDR1 is SGDLS and CDR2 YYNGEE. The CDR3 contains 14 residues. The CDR3 nucleotides are TGTGCCAGCAGCTTCGAGGGGACTAGTGAGACCCAGTACTTC. Translated: CASSFEGTSETQYF.

The V and J genes are TRBV6-5 and TRBJ1-1; D remains ambiguous. Between the trimmed V and J ends, which lost 0 bases and 4 bases, there was a span of 12 bases. Per the germline V gene, CDR1 is MNHEY and CDR2 is SVGAGI. The length of the CDR3 is 15 residues. The CDR3 region has the DNA TGTGCCAGCAGTTACTCATTCAGGTTGGGCACTGAAGCTTTCTTT. The encoded protein is CASSYSFRLGTEAFF.

In DNA, the CDR3 is TGCGCCAGCAGCAGACAGATCTCTGGGGCCAACGTCCTGACTTTC. Protein product: CASSRQISGANVLTF. The J gene is TRBJ2-6, the V gene TRBV5-1, with D tentatively TRBD1 (5 bases). With 4 bases removed from V and 0 bases from J, the gap between germline ends came to 8 bases. Germline V gene lookup returns CDR1 SGHRS and CDR2 YFSETQ. The CDR3 sequence is 15 residues long.

The chain links TRBV27 to TRBJ2-7; tentatively, D is TRBD1 (6 bases). This CDR3 is built from 15 residues. The V end lost 0 bases, the J end lost 3 bases, and 12 bases lay between the germline ends. CDR1 is MNHEY, CDR2 SMNVEV, per germline (reference sequence). Here the CDR3 DNA reads TGTGCCAGCAGTTTATCGCAGGCAGGGGACTACGAGCAGTACTTC. Its translation: CASSLSQAGDYEQYF.

The CDR3: CASSQELSLPGGTDTQYF. CDR3 coding DNA: TGCGCCAGCAGCCAAGAGCTGTCGCTGCCGGGGGGCACAGATACGCAGTATTTT. The chain joins TRBV4-3 to TRBJ2-3, with a tentative D call TRBD2 (6 bases). Germline V gene data show CDR1 as LGHNA and CDR2 as YSLEER. The CDR3 spans 18 residues. Trimming pared 0 bases from V and 1 base from J, leaving 17 bases between.

This rearrangement joins TRBV11-3 to TRBJ2-4, with D perhaps matching TRBD1 (6 bases). V dropped 2 bases and J dropped 6 bases, with 11 bases sitting between them. The CDR3 runs to 14 residues. Germline values: CDR1 SGHNT, CDR2 YENEEA. Written as DNA, the CDR3 is TGTGCCAGCAGCTTAACAGGGATTTCAAACATTCAGTACTTC. Protein sequence: CASSLTGISNIQYF. The full variable domain, its missing parts supplied by reference TRBV11-3 and TRBJ2-4, is EAGVVQSPRYKIIEKKQPVAFWCNPISGHNTLYWYLQNLGQGPELLIRYENEEAVDDSQLPKDRFSAERLKGVDSTLKIQPAELGDSAVYLCASSLTGISNIQYFGAGTRLSVL.

The chain carries TRBV2 and TRBJ1-6; 8 nucleotides match TRBD1. With 5 bases clipped from V and 8 bases from J, the junction kept 5 bases outside the gene matches. From germline, CDR1 is SNHLY and CDR2 FYNNEI. The CDR3 runs to 14 residues. CDR3: CASSYRGSDSPLHF. The CDR3, as DNA: TGTGCCAGCAGTTACAGGGGGAGTGATTCACCCCTCCACTTT.

The CDR3 nucleotides are TGTGCCAGCAGTTTATCTACACTACCCAACACCGGGGAGCTGTTTTTT. The encoded protein is CASSLSTLPNTGELFF. The chain uses TRBV27 and TRBJ2-2; D unresolved. Germline lookup yields CDR1 MNHEY and CDR2 SMNVEV (reference sequence). V gave up 0 bases and J gave up 2 bases, with 10 bases separating them. This CDR3 is built from 16 residues.

This sequence joins TRBV5-4 and TRBJ2-2; 7 nucleotides match TRBD1. The CDR3 length is 16 residues. Looked up from germline, CDR1 is SGHNT and CDR2 is YYREEE (reference sequence). The J segment lost 1 base and the V segment lost 4 bases, leaving 7 bases of the junction unmatched. The CDR3 loop reads CASSLQTGQNTGELFF. The DNA of the CDR3 is TGTGCCAGCAGCCTACAGACAGGGCAGAACACCGGGGAGCTGTTTTTT. Drawing the rest from reference TRBV5-4 and TRBJ2-2, the complete variable domain is ETGVTQSPTHLIKTRGQQVTLRCSSQSGHNTVSWYQQALGQGPQFIFQYYREEENGRGNFPPRFSGLQFPNYSSELNVNALELDDSALYLCASSLQTGQNTGELFFGEGSRLTVL.

This clone was observed a handful of times. CDR3 bases: TGTGCCAGCAGTTTGTACGGGAACTATGGCTACACCTTC. Translation gives CASSLYGNYGYTF. The chain has TRBV27 and TRBJ1-2; no clear D. Trimming removed 3 bases from V and 2 bases from J, with 7 bases in between. The CDR3 extends over 13 amino acids. Looked up from germline, CDR1 is MNHEY and CDR2 is SMNVEV (reference sequence).

The gene calls are TRBV5-6 and TRBJ1-2; 11 bases are a match to TRBD1. The germline V gene encodes CDR1 SGHDT and CDR2 YYEEEE. The CDR3 extends over 17 amino acids. V shed 4 bases, J shed 2 bases, and the junction held 10 bases outside the gene matches. CDR3 residues: CASSGWDRGLTNYGYTF. CDR3 DNA: TGTGCCAGCAGCGGATGGGACAGGGGGTTAACGAACTATGGCTACACCTTC.

The CDR3 region is CASSGTGVNTGELFF. In DNA, the CDR3 is TGTGCCAGCAGCGGAACAGGGGTTAACACCGGGGAGCTGTTTTTT. This chain uses TRBV7-6 with TRBJ2-2; 7 bases line up with TRBD1. J lost 2 bases, V lost 5 bases, and 5 bases had no gene match. Germline assignment: CDR1 SGHVS and CDR2 FNYEAQ. The CDR3 totals 15 residues.

This clone was counted once. The genes are TRBV5-5 and TRBJ2-2, with TRBD2 matching 14 bases. The junction had 6 bases not matched to a gene; V was cut back by 4 bases and J by 7 bases. The CDR3 runs to 16 residues. The germline gives CDR1 SGHKS, CDR2 YYEKEE (reference sequence). This chain's CDR3 is CASSRRGLAGDGELFF. The CDR3 coding sequence is TGTGCCAGCAGCCGGCGGGGACTAGCGGGGGACGGGGAGCTGTTTTTT.

The chain couples TRBV4-3 to TRBJ2-1; a weak D match, TRBD1 (7 bases). The V gene lost 2 bases and the J gene lost 3 bases, with 20 bases spanning the gap. Germline CDR1 and CDR2: LGHNA and YSLEER. The CDR3 runs 18 residues. The DNA for the CDR3 is TGCGCCAGCAGCCAATCCTCAATGGCGCAGGGGGGCTACAATGAGCAGTTCTTC. This sequence encodes CASSQSSMAQGGYNEQFF.

The CDR3 nucleotides are TGTGCCAGCAGTTCGCTAGCGGGAAATGAGTTCTTC. Translated: CASSSLAGNEFF. The chain links TRBV12-3 or TRBV12-4 to TRBJ2-1; 9 bases are a match to TRBD2. The CDR3 runs 12 residues. V lost 4 bases to trimming and J lost 14 bases; unmatched junction nucleotides: 6.

The V and J genes are TRBV9 and TRBJ2-6; 8 bases line up with TRBD2. The germline CDR1 and CDR2 sequences are SGDLS and YYNGEE. The CDR3 is 18 residues long. V was pared by 4 bases and J by 0 bases, with 9 bases of the junction left unmatched. The CDR3 region has the DNA TGTGCCAGCAGCCCAGCGGGGGCCACCCGCTCTGGGGCCAACGTCCTGACTTTC. Encoded protein: CASSPAGATRSGANVLTF.

The V call is TRBV6-1, the J call TRBJ1-2; 7 bases map to TRBD1. V lost 6 bases and J lost 6; bases outside the gene matches: 13. The germline V gene has CDR1 MNHNS and CDR2 SASEGT. This CDR3 comprises 15 residues. The CDR3 nucleotides read TGTGCCAGCAGCCGCAAAAGTCAGGGGGTCGATGGCTACACCTTC. Its protein product is CASSRKSQGVDGYTF.

The chain couples TRBV5-1 to TRBJ2-5; D might be TRBD1 (5 bases). Per germline, CDR1 SGHRS and CDR2 YFSETQ. V lost 2 bases, J lost 0 bases, and 17 bases lay in between. This CDR3 is built from 17 residues. The CDR3 here is CASSLGQGSLYQETQYF. CDR3 bases: TGCGCCAGCAGCTTAGGGCAGGGCTCACTATACCAAGAGACCCAGTACTTC.

This clone was counted only a few times. The chain employs TRBV9 and TRBJ1-2; TRBD1 matches at 7 bases. The CDR3 spans 12 residues. Germline assignment: CDR1 SGDLS and CDR2 YYNGEE. V dropped 3 bases and J dropped 8; count of bases not matched to a gene: 4. This chain's CDR3 is CASSGDSGGYTF. The CDR3 DNA reads as TGTGCCAGCAGCGGGGACAGCGGAGGCTACACCTTC.